What follows are 29 T cell receptor beta chains derived from one specimen sequenced in a study of blood T cell repertoires in COVID-19. Profiling relied on immunoSEQ multiplex PCR, and the TCRdb table lists in-frame clones only, not all of them. The sample has about 190,000 clones; 76% are singletons. Sequencing was carried out using PBMCs or T cells enriched from blood (not recorded which). These receptors were taken from a woman between 50 and 59 years old with acute COVID-19.

The chain employs TRBV5-1 and TRBJ1-4; a possible D gene is TRBD1 (5 bases). Germline V gene lookup returns CDR1 SGHRS and CDR2 YFSETQ. The CDR3 totals 15 residues. Trimming stripped 4 bases from V and 0 bases from J, with 10 bases between. The CDR3 region is CASSPQGTTNEKLFF. CDR3 bases: TGCGCCAGCAGCCCTCAGGGTACAACTAATGAAAAACTGTTTTTT.

The V gene is TRBV7-2, the J gene TRBJ2-3; D ambiguous. This CDR3 comprises 12 residues. V was pared by 4 bases and J by 6 bases, with 8 bases between. CDR1 is SGHTA and CDR2 is FQGNSA in the germline V gene. Here the CDR3 reads CASSYYLDTQYF. The CDR3 nucleotides are TGTGCCAGCAGCTACTATCTGGATACGCAGTATTTT. The full variable domain, its missing parts supplied by reference TRBV7-2 and TRBJ2-3, is GAGVSQSPSNKVTEKGKDVELRCDPISGHTALYWYRQSLGQGLEFLIYFQGNSAPDKSGLPSDRFSAERTGGSVSTLTIQRTQQEDSAVYLCASSYYLDTQYFGPGTRLTVL.

This clone was counted only a few times. This rearrangement joins TRBV28 to TRBJ1-2, with D perhaps TRBD1 (6 bases). This CDR3 contains 13 residues. V was clipped by 5 bases and J by 4 bases, with 11 bases between them. Looked up from germline, CDR1 is MDHEN and CDR2 is SYDVKM. CDR3 sequence: CASSATGSYGYTF. The CDR3 region has the DNA TGTGCCAGCAGTGCCACAGGGTCCTATGGCTACACCTTC.

This clone was picked up a small number of times. This chain connects TRBV5-3 to TRBJ2-7; TRBD2 agrees at 12 bases. TRBV5-3 is noted as an ORF with a role that remains uncertain. This CDR3 is 14 amino acids long. The junction had 8 bases not matched to a gene; V was cut back by 9 bases and J by 4 bases. DNA of the CDR3: TGTGCCACCTCGACTAGCGGGGGAAGTTACGAGCAGTACGTC. Amino acid sequence: CATSTSGGSYEQYV.

This clone was picked up one time. V gene TRBV19 combines with J gene TRBJ1-5; D not resolved. CDR3 length: 16 amino acids. CDR1 and CDR2 from the germline V gene are LNHDA and SQIVND (reference sequence). V was trimmed by 9 bases and J by 1 base, leaving 19 bases between them. This chain's CDR3 is CARPPVAGGSNQPQHF. The CDR3 nucleotides are TGTGCCAGACCCCCCGTGGCGGGAGGCAGCAATCAGCCCCAGCATTTT.

The rearrangement uses TRBV11-2 and TRBJ2-7; D possibly corresponds to TRBD1 (6 bases). This CDR3 contains 14 residues. V was trimmed by 1 base and J by 0 bases, leaving 7 bases between them. Germline values: CDR1 SGHAT, CDR2 FQNNGV. The CDR3 coding sequence is TGTGCCAGCAGCTTAGGAGGGGGCTCCTACGAGCAGTACGTC. Its protein is CASSLGGGSYEQYV.

V gene TRBV6-2 or TRBV6-3 combines with J gene TRBJ2-1; D uncertain. Germline lookup yields CDR1 MNHEY and CDR2 SVGEGT. V was cut by 1 base and J by 5 bases, with 15 bases left in between. This CDR3 has 16 residues. CDR3 nucleotides: TGTGCCAGCAGTTACTTTCCCCTCAGGCGAGACAATGAGCAGTTCTTC. This sequence encodes CASSYFPLRRDNEQFF.

The CDR3 sequence is CASTGGRTGELFF. Here the CDR3 DNA reads TGTGCCAGCACCGGGGGGAGGACCGGGGAGCTGTTTTTT. The chain employs TRBV7-9 and TRBJ2-2; 7 bases map to TRBD2. Losses at the gene ends were 7 bases for V and 5 bases for J; bases not matched to a gene: 4. CDR3 length: 13 amino acids. Germline V gene sequence: CDR1 SEHNR, CDR2 FQNEAQ (reference sequence).

This rearrangement joins TRBV4-1 to TRBJ1-4; weak D call: TRBD1 (6 bases). The CDR3 totals 19 residues. Germline V gives CDR1 MGHRA, CDR2 YSYEKL. V shed 0 bases and J shed 8 bases, with 25 bases lying between them. In DNA form, the CDR3 reads TGCGCCAGCAGCCAAGATGCGACGAGTTTTCCAGGGGAACGCGAAAAACTGTTTTTT. This encodes CASSQDATSFPGEREKLFF.

This clone was observed a handful of times. V usage is TRBV27 and J usage is TRBJ1-5, with TRBD1 matching 7 bases. The germline V gene encodes CDR1 MNHEY and CDR2 SMNVEV (reference sequence). V was clipped by 5 bases and J by 0 bases; unmatched bases: 10. CDR3 size: 17 residues. The DNA of the CDR3 is TGTGCCAGCAGTCTCTACCCCGGGACAGTTAGCAATCAGCCCCAGCATTTT. Translated, it gives CASSLYPGTVSNQPQHF.

The chain recombines TRBV2 with TRBJ1-5; TRBD1 aligns across 7 bases. This CDR3 is 13 amino acids long. The V gene's germline CDR1 is SNHLY and CDR2 FYNNEI. The J segment lost 5 bases and the V segment lost 6 bases, leaving 4 bases of the junction unmatched. CDR3 in amino acids: CASSPQGDQPQHF. CDR3 coding DNA: TGTGCCAGCAGCCCTCAGGGGGATCAGCCCCAGCATTTT. The full variable domain, its missing parts supplied by reference TRBV2 and TRBJ1-5, is EPEVTQTPSHQVTQMGQEVILRCVPISNHLYFYWYRQILGQKVEFLVSFYNNEISEKSEIFDDQFSVERPDGSNFTLKIRSTKLEDSAMYFCASSPQGDQPQHFGDGTRLSIL.

This clone was found many times. The rearrangement joins TRBV3-1 (or the pseudogene TRBV3-2) to TRBJ2-5; 8 bases are shared with TRBD2. V was clipped by 3 bases and J by 4 bases; unmatched bases: 7. Germline V gene data show CDR1 as LGHDT and CDR2 as YNNKEL (reference sequence). The CDR3 runs to 15 residues. The CDR3 here is CASSHGGGGPETQYF. The CDR3 nucleotides are TGTGCCAGCAGCCATGGAGGCGGGGGGCCAGAGACCCAGTACTTC.

V is TRBV10-3 and J is TRBJ2-1, with 14 bases that match TRBD2. The trim removed 3 bases at V and 9 bases at J, leaving 10 bases unmatched. Germline V lookup: CDR1 ENHRY, CDR2 SYGVKD. This CDR3 spans 17 amino acids. CDR3 nucleotide sequence: TGTGCCATCAGTGAATCGACTAGCGGGGGGGTACGTTTTGAGCAGTTCTTC. This codes for CAISESTSGGVRFEQFF.

CDR3 in DNA: TGCGCCAGCAGCACGGGGGATAGTTCGGTTGAGCAGTTCTTC. Translating gives CASSTGDSSVEQFF. V usage is TRBV5-1 and J usage is TRBJ2-1; D is possibly TRBD2 (6 bases). From germline, CDR1 is SGHRS and CDR2 YFSETQ. The germline V and J ends were trimmed by 4 bases and 9 bases, with 17 bases remaining between them. The CDR3 extends over 14 amino acids.

The chain is built from TRBV4-1 and TRBJ1-1; no clear D gene. The CDR3 covers 13 residues. Germline loops: CDR1 MGHRA, CDR2 YSYEKL. V dropped 3 bases and J dropped 3 bases, with 8 bases sitting between them. In nucleotides, the CDR3 is TGCGCCAGCAGCCAGGTTCAGTACACTGAAGCTTTCTTT. Amino acids: CASSQVQYTEAFF.

The genes are TRBV5-1 and TRBJ1-4, with 11 bases aligning to TRBD1. Looked up from germline, CDR1 is SGHRS and CDR2 is YFSETQ. CDR3 size: 16 residues. V lost 5 bases, J lost 12 bases, and 15 bases stayed unmatched. CDR3 DNA sequence: TGCGCCAGCAGTTATCTACCGGGACAGGGGGGATTTGAACTGTTTTTT. It translates to CASSYLPGQGGFELFF.

The rearrangement links TRBV4-1 to TRBJ1-3; D gene ambiguous. There are 14 residues in the CDR3. CDR1 is MGHRA, CDR2 YSYEKL, per germline. The V end was cut by 2 bases, the J end by 2 bases, with 7 bases between. CDR3: CASSQRRAGNTIYF. The CDR3 region has the DNA TGCGCCAGCAGCCAAAGGCGGGCTGGAAACACCATATATTTT.

The chain has TRBV5-8 and TRBJ2-1; 7 positions agree with TRBD2. Germline loops: CDR1 SGHTS, CDR2 YDEGEE. The CDR3 consists of 18 residues. V lost 0 bases to trimming and J lost 5 bases; unmatched junction nucleotides: 14. The CDR3 region is CASSLGGGPSSKDNEQFF. CDR3 coding DNA: TGTGCCAGCAGCTTGGGGGGGGGACCTTCCTCCAAAGACAATGAGCAGTTCTTC. The full variable domain, rest sourced from reference TRBV5-8 and TRBJ2-1, is EAGVTQSPTHLIKTRGQQATLRCSPISGHTSVYWYQQALGLGLQFLLWYDEGEERNRGNFPPRFSGRQFPNYSSELNVNALELEDSALYLCASSLGGGPSSKDNEQFFGPGTRLTVL.

The V gene is TRBV6-4, the J gene TRBJ1-6; no reliable D call. There are 13 residues in the CDR3. The V end lost 4 bases, the J end lost 7 bases, and 8 bases lay between the germline ends. Per the germline V gene, CDR1 is MRHNA and CDR2 is SNTAGT. The chain's CDR3 is CASSGGSNSPLHF. CDR3 nucleotide sequence: TGTGCCAGCAGTGGAGGGTCGAATTCACCCCTCCACTTT.

V is TRBV15 and J is TRBJ2-2, with D perhaps TRBD2 (5 bases). V lost 0 bases and J 8 bases, leaving 13 bases between the germline ends. Germline-derived CDR1 and CDR2 are LNHNV and YYDKDF (reference sequence). This CDR3 is built from 15 residues. In DNA form, the CDR3 reads TGTGCCACCAGCAGAGATCACCCGGGAATAGGGGAGCTGTTTTTT. Its protein product is CATSRDHPGIGELFF.

The rearrangement uses TRBV5-6 and TRBJ2-5; 8 bases map to TRBD2. Germline V CDR1 and CDR2: SGHDT, YYEEEE. The CDR3 is 14 amino acids. The V and J ends lost 5 bases and 4 bases, in that order; junction bases with no gene match: 7. CDR3 bases: TGTGCCAGCAGTACGACCCGGGGGGGAGAGACCCAGTACTTC. Its translation: CASSTTRGGETQYF.

This clone was recorded once. V gene TRBV7-8 combines with J gene TRBJ1-2, with a tentative D call TRBD1 (6 bases). Per germline, CDR1 SGHVS and CDR2 FQNEAQ. The CDR3 is made up of 14 amino acids. V was trimmed by 2 bases and J by 4 bases, leaving 11 bases between them. CDR3 residues: CASSLFQGSYGYTF. The CDR3, as DNA: TGTGCCAGCAGCTTATTTCAGGGGAGCTATGGCTACACCTTC. The entire variable domain, with the rest obtained from reference TRBV7-8 and TRBJ1-2, is as follows: GAGVSQSPRYKVAKRGQDVALRCDPISGHVSLFWYQQALGQGPEFLTYFQNEAQLDKSGLPSDRFFAERPEGSVSTLKIQRTQQEDSAVYLCASSLFQGSYGYTFGSGTRLTVV.

At least ten counts were recorded for this clone. The gene calls are TRBV2 and TRBJ2-7; 8 nucleotides align to TRBD2. With 3 bases clipped from V and 4 bases from J, the junction kept 2 bases outside the gene matches. The CDR3 is 13 residues long. In germline, CDR1 is SNHLY, CDR2 FYNNEI. CDR3 amino acids: CASSDEREYEQYV. The CDR3 nucleotides read TGTGCCAGCAGTGATGAGCGGGAGTACGAGCAGTACGTC.

The genes are TRBV18 and TRBJ2-3; D possibly corresponds to TRBD1 (5 bases). This CDR3 region has 14 residues. CDR1 and CDR2 from the germline V gene are KGHSH and LQKENI. V was trimmed by 0 bases and J by 1 base, leaving 5 bases between them. CDR3 in amino acids: CASSPPRGTDTQYF. DNA for the CDR3: TGTGCCAGCTCACCACCCAGGGGCACAGATACGCAGTATTTT.

V gene TRBV10-3 combines with J gene TRBJ1-1, with TRBD1 matching over 7 bases. Trimming at V came to 11 bases and at J to 6 bases, leaving 9 bases not matched to a gene. The germline V gene encodes CDR1 ENHRY and CDR2 SYGVKD. The length of the CDR3 is 12 residues. CDR3 sequence reads: CAARQGGAEAFF. The CDR3 DNA reads TGTGCCGCCAGACAGGGAGGCGCTGAAGCTTTCTTT.

V is TRBV7-2 and J is TRBJ2-2; tentatively, D is TRBD2 (6 bases). Trimming removed 4 bases from V and 5 bases from J, with 8 bases in between. CDR1 SGHTA and CDR2 FQGNSA come from the germline V gene. This CDR3 is 13 amino acids long. CDR3 in DNA: TGTGCCAGCAGCTACGGGGGAACCGGGGAGCTGTTTTTT. It encodes CASSYGGTGELFF.

This clone has a single count. The chain employs TRBV6-2 or TRBV6-3 and TRBJ2-3; D is unresolved. Trimming shortened V by 6 bases and J by 4 bases, and 8 bases separated the two germline ends. This CDR3 contains 12 residues. Germline loops: CDR1 MNHEY, CDR2 SVGEGT. CDR3 region: CASSHPADTQYF. The CDR3 DNA reads TGTGCCAGCAGCCACCCAGCAGATACGCAGTATTTT.

V gene TRBV6-5 combines with J gene TRBJ1-3; no reliable D call. Trimming cost V 5 bases and J 0 bases, with 8 bases left between them. CDR3 length: 14 amino acids. Germline values: CDR1 MNHEY, CDR2 SVGAGI. The CDR3 nucleotides are TGTGCCAGCAGTCCGGGGAGCTCTGGAAACACCATATATTTT. Its protein is CASSPGSSGNTIYF.

V usage is TRBV4-2 and J usage is TRBJ1-5, with a possible D match to TRBD1 (6 bases). Trimming left V 0 bases short and J 6 bases short, with 12 bases between. The CDR3 is 15 residues long. Per the germline V gene, CDR1 is LGHNA and CDR2 is YNFKEQ. The CDR3 DNA is TGTGCCAGCAGCCAAGATCAGGGGCGTACTCAGCCCCAGCATTTT. It specifies CASSQDQGRTQPQHF.